The following is a T cell receptor beta chain sequence with its context. CDR3 length: 13 amino acids. Germline CDR1 and CDR2: MDHEN and SYDVKM. The V gene lost 8 bases and the J gene lost 3 bases, with 11 bases spanning the gap. This record comes from a study of blood T cells in healthy people across ages. Sample-barcoded 5' priming and a J-beta primer mix drove a second PCR of roughly 6 to 12 cycles. Through a template-switch adaptor with 12 random nucleotides, each cDNA molecule received a tag. TCRdb called the 5' RACE reads again in MiXCR, with one record for every CDR3 protein. The data hold around 500,000 distinct CDR3 sequences, with 40% to 55% observed a single time.

The chain is built from TRBV28 and TRBJ2-1; tentative D call: TRBD2 (7 bases). What was sequenced was blood. The clonotype comes from a man of 80 years or more in good health. CDR3 coding DNA: TGTGCCAGCGGGAGGGGGTTCTACAATGAGCAGTTCTTC. Encoded protein: CASGRGFYNEQFF.